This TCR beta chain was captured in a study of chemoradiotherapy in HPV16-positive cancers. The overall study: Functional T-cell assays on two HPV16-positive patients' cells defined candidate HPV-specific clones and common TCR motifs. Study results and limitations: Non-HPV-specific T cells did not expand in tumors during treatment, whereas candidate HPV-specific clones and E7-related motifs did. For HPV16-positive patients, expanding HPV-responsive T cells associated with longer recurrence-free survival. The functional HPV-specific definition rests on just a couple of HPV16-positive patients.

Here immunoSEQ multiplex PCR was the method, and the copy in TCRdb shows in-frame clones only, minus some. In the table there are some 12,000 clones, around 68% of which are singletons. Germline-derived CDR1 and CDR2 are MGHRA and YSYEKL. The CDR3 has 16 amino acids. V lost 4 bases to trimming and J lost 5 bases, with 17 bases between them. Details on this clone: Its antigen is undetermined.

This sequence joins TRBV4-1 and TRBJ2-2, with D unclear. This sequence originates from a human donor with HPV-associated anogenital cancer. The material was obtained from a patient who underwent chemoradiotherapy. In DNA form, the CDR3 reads TGCGCCAGCAGCCCCCAAGACTTGTTCGTAACCGGGGAGCTGTTTTTT. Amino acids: CASSPQDLFVTGELFF.